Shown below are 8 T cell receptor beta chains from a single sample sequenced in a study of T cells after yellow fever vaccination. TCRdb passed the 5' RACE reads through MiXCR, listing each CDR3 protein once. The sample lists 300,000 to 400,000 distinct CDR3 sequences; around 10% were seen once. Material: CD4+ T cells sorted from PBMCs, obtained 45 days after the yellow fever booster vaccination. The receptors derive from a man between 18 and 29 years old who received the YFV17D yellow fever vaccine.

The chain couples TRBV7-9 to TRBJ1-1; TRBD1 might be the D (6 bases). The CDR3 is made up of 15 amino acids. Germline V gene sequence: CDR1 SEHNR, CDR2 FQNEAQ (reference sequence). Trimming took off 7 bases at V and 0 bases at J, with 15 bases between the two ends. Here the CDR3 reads CASTSSGTLNTEAFF. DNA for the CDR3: TGTGCCAGCACCTCTTCCGGGACACTGAACACTGAAGCTTTCTTT.

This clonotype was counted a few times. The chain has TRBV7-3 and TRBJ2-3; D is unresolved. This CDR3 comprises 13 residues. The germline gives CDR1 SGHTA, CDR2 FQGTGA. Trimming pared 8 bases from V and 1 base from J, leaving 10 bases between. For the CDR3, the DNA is TGTGCCAGCCCGTGGGCCCGCACAGATACGCAGTATTTT. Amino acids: CASPWARTDTQYF.

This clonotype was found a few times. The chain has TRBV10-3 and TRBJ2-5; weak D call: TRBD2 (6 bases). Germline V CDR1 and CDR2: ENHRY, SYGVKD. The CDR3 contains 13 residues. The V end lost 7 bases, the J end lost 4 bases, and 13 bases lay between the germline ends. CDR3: CAINSGGGETQYF. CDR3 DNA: TGTGCCATCAATAGTGGGGGAGGAGAGACCCAGTACTTC.

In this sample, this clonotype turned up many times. CDR3 DNA sequence: TGTGCCAGCAGTTTTCCGGCCCAAGAGACCCAGTACTTC. It is translated as CASSFPAQETQYF. The genes are TRBV28 and TRBJ2-5; D uncertain. The CDR3 covers 13 residues. Germline V lookup: CDR1 MDHEN, CDR2 SYDVKM. The V end was cut by 3 bases, the J end by 1 base, with 6 bases between.

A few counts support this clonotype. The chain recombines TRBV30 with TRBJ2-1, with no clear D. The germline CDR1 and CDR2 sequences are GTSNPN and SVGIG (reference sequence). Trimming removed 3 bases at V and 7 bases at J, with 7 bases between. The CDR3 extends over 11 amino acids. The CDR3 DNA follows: TGTGCCTGGAGGTTAGAGAATGAGCAGTTCTTC. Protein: CAWRLENEQFF.

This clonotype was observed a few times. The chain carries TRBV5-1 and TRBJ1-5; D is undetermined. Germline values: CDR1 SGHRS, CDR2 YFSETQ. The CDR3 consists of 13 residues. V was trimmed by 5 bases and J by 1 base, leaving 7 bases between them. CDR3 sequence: CASRIDSNQPQHF. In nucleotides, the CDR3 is TGCGCCAGCAGAATCGACAGCAATCAGCCCCAGCATTTT.

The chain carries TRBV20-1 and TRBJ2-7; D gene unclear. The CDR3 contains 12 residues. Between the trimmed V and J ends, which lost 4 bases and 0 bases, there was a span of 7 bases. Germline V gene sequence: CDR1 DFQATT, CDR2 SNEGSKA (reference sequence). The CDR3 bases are TGCAGTGCTATCCGAACCTCCTACGAGCAGTACTTC. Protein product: CSAIRTSYEQYF.

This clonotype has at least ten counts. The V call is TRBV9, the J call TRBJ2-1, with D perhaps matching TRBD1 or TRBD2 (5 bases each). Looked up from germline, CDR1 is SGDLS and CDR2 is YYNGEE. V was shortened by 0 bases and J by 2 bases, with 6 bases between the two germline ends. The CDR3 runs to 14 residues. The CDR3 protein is CASSVGGTYNEQFF. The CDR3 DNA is TGTGCCAGCAGCGTAGGGGGGACCTACAATGAGCAGTTCTTC.